This section outlines one TCR beta chain sequence together with its context. Per the study methods: Counts of nucleated cells, estimated from reference gene primer amplification, were obtained. TCRdb keeps only in-frame clones here, not all; method: immunoSEQ multiplex PCR. That table is the source of V, J and clone size, and D and trimming were worked out from the DNA. The profile shows approximately 50,000 clones, 75% to 90% of them singletons. These data originate in a study of blood T cell repertoires in COVID-19. This sequence originates from a man in his sixties with acute or convalescent COVID-19. The sequencing input was peripheral blood.

Here the CDR3 reads CASSLTEETQYF. The CDR3 DNA sequence: TGTGCCAGCAGTTTAACAGAAGAGACCCAGTACTTC. The V gene is TRBV12-3 or TRBV12-4, the J gene TRBJ2-5; D unclear. The CDR3 has 12 amino acids. Trimming stripped 2 bases from V and 3 bases from J, with 4 bases between.